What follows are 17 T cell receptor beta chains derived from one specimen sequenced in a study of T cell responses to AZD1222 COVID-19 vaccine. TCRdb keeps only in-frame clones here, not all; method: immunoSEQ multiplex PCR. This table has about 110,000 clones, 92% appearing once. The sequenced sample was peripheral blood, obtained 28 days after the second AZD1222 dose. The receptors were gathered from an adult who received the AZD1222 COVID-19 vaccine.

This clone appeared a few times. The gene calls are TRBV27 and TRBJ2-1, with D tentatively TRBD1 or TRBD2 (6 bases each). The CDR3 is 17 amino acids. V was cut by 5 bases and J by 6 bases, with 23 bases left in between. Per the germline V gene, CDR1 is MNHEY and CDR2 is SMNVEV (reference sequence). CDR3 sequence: CASSTPGRRGSGNEQFF. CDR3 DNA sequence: TGTGCCAGCAGTACCCCCGGGAGAAGGGGGAGTGGCAATGAGCAGTTCTTC.

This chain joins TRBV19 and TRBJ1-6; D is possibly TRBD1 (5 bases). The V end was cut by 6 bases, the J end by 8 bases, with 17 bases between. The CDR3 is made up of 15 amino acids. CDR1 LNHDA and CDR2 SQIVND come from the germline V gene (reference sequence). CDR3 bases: TGTGCCAGTAGCCCCTTGGGGGGACGAGATTCACCCCTCCACTTT. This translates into CASSPLGGRDSPLHF. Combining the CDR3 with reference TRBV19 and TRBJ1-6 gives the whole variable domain DGGITQSPKYLFRKEGQNVTLSCEQNLNHDAMYWYRQDPGQGLRLIYYSQIVNDFQKGDIAEGYSVSREKKESFPLTVTSAQKNPTAFYLCASSPLGGRDSPLHFGNGTRLTVT.

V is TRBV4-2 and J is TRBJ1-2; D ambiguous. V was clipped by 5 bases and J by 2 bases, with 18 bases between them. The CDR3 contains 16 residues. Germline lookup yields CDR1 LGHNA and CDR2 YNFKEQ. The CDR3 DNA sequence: TGTGCCAGCAGCGGAACCGGGCCCAGACAAAACTATGGCTACACCTTC. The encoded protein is CASSGTGPRQNYGYTF.

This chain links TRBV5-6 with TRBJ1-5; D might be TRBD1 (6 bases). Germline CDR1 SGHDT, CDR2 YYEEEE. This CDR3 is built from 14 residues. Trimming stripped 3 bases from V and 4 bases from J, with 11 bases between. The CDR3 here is CASSWGQSNQPQHF. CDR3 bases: TGTGCCAGCAGCTGGGGGCAGTCGAATCAGCCCCAGCATTTT.

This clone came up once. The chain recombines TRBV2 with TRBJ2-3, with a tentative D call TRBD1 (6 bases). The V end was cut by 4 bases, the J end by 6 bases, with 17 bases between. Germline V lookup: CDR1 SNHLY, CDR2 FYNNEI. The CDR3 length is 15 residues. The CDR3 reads CASSVTGPQVDTQYF. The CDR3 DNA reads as TGTGCCAGCAGTGTCACAGGGCCCCAAGTGGATACGCAGTATTTT.

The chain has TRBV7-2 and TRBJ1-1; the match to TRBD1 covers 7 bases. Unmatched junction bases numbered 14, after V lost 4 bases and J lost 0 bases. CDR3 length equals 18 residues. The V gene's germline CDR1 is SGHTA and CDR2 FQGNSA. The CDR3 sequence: CASSSLYRDRRMNTEAFF. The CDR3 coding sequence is TGTGCCAGCAGCTCGTTGTACCGGGACAGAAGAATGAACACTGAAGCTTTCTTT. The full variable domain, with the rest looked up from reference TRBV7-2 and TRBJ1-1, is GAGVSQSPSNKVTEKGKDVELRCDPISGHTALYWYRQSLGQGLEFLIYFQGNSAPDKSGLPSDRFSAERTGGSVSTLTIQRTQQEDSAVYLCASSSLYRDRRMNTEAFFGQGTRLTVV.

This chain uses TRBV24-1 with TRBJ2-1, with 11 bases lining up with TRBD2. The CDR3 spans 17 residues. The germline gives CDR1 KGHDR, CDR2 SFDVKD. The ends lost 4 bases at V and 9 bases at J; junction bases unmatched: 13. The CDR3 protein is CATSDLPTGLAVAEQFF. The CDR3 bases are TGTGCCACCAGTGACTTGCCAACGGGACTAGCGGTTGCTGAGCAGTTCTTC.

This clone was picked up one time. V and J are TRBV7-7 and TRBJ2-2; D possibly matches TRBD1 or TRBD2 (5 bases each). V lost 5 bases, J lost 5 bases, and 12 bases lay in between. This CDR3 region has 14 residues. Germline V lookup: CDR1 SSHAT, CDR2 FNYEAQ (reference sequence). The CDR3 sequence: CASSPGAATGELFF. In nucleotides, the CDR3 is TGTGCCAGCAGCCCCGGGGCTGCAACCGGGGAGCTGTTTTTT. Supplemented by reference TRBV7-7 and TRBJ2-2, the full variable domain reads GAGVSQSPRYKVTKRGQDVTLRCDPISSHATLYWYQQALGQGPEFLTYFNYEAQPDKSGLPSDRFSAERPEGSISTLTIQRTEQRDSAMYRCASSPGAATGELFFGEGSRLTVL.

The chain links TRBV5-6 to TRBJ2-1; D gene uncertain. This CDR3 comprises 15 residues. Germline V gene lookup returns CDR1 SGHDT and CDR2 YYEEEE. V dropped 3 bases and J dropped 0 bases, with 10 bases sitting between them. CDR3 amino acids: CASSSTWSSYNEQFF. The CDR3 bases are TGTGCCAGCAGCTCTACTTGGAGCTCCTACAATGAGCAGTTCTTC.

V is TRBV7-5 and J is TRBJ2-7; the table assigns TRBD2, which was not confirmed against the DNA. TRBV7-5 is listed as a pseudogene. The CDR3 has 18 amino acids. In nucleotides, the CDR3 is TGTGCCAGAAGCCCCCGGGGTAGCGGTTCTACCCGCTCCTACGAGCAGTACTTC. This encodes CARSPRGSGSTRSYEQYF.

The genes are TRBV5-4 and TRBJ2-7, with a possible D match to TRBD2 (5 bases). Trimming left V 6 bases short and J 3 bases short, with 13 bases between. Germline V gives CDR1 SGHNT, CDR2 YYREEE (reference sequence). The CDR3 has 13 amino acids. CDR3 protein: CASTRTGNYEQYF. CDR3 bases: TGTGCCAGCACCCGGACGGGAAACTACGAGCAGTACTTC. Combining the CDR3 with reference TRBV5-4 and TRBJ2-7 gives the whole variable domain ETGVTQSPTHLIKTRGQQVTLRCSSQSGHNTVSWYQQALGQGPQFIFQYYREEENGRGNFPPRFSGLQFPNYSSELNVNALELDDSALYLCASTRTGNYEQYFGPGTRLTVT.

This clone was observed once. CDR3 nucleotides: TGTGCCAGCAGCTTATTTTCTCTATATACCACAGATACGCAGTATTTT. Its translation is CASSLFSLYTTDTQYF. This chain links TRBV7-6 with TRBJ2-3, with no clear D. There are 16 residues in the CDR3. V was cut by 2 bases and J by 2 bases, with 14 bases left in between. Germline V gene data show CDR1 as SGHVS and CDR2 as FNYEAQ.

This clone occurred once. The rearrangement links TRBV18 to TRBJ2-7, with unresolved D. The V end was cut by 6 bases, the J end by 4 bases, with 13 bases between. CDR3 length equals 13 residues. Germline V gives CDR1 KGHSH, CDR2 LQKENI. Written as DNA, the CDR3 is TGTGCCAGCTCCCTTGACCATTTATACGAGCAGTACTTC. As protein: CASSLDHLYEQYF.

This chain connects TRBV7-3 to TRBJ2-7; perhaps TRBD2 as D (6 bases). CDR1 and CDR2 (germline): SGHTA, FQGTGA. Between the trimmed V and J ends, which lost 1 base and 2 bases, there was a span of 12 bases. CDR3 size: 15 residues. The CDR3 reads CASSLSGGATYEQYF. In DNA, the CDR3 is TGTGCCAGCAGCTTAAGTGGAGGGGCGACCTACGAGCAGTACTTC.

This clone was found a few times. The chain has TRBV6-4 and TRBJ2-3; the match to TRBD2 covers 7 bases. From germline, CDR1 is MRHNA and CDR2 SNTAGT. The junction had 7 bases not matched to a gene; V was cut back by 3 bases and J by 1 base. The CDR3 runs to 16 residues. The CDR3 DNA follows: TGTGCCAGCAGTGAAAGGGCTAGCGGAGGCACAGATACGCAGTATTTT. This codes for CASSERASGGTDTQYF.

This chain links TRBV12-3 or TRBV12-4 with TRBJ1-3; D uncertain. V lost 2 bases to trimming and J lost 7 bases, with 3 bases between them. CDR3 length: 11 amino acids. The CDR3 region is CASSLSNTIYF. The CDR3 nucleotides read TGTGCCAGCAGTTTAAGTAACACCATATATTTT.

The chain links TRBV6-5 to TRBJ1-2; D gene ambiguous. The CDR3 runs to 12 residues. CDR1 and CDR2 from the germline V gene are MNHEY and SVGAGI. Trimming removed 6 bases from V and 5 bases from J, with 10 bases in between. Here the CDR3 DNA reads TGTGCCAGCAGCCCCTGGGGATATGGCTACACCTTC. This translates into CASSPWGYGYTF.